One sample yielded the 5 T cell receptor beta chains listed below, sequenced in a study of blood T cell repertoires in COVID-19. Libraries were prepared by immunoSEQ multiplex PCR; TCRdb keeps only in-frame clonotypes and omits some of them. The sample includes roughly 100,000 clones, just over 85% of them seen just once. What was sequenced was peripheral blood. The receptors were gathered from a woman in her 70s with acute or convalescent COVID-19.

This clone has only one observation. This sequence joins TRBV18 and TRBJ2-2, with D maybe TRBD2 (5 bases). The germline gives CDR1 KGHSH, CDR2 LQKENI. CDR3 length: 15 residues. V lost 2 bases and J lost 4, with 11 bases in between. In DNA form, the CDR3 reads TGTGCCAGCTCACCAAGAGCGGAAATCACCGGGGAGCTGTTTTTT. It is translated as CASSPRAEITGELFF.

The chain joins TRBV3-1 (or the pseudogene TRBV3-2) to TRBJ1-1, with D maybe TRBD1 (5 bases). The CDR3 has 14 amino acids. Germline V gene data show CDR1 as LGHDT and CDR2 as YNNKEL (reference sequence). With 3 bases removed from V and 3 bases from J, the gap between germline ends came to 11 bases. This CDR3 reads CASSQKGRYTEAFF. CDR3 DNA: TGTGCCAGCAGCCAGAAGGGGAGGTACACTGAAGCTTTCTTT.

This sequence joins TRBV7-9 and TRBJ1-1; D unresolved. The CDR3 length is 13 residues. The germline gives CDR1 SEHNR, CDR2 FQNEAQ (reference sequence). V lost 5 bases, J lost 1 base, and 8 bases lay in between. CDR3 protein: CASSPAGNTEAFF. In DNA, the CDR3 is TGTGCCAGCAGCCCAGCGGGGAACACTGAAGCTTTCTTT.

The chain employs TRBV27 and TRBJ1-1, with D uncertain. The CDR3 contains 13 residues. The ends were cut back, 4 bases at V and 0 bases at J, with 6 bases in the middle. The germline V gene has CDR1 MNHEY and CDR2 SMNVEV (reference sequence). Here the CDR3 reads CASSWAMNTEAFF. The CDR3 bases are TGTGCCAGCAGTTGGGCGATGAACACTGAAGCTTTCTTT.

This chain uses TRBV5-1 with TRBJ2-5; no firm D call. The CDR3 is made up of 14 amino acids. CDR1 SGHRS and CDR2 YFSETQ come from the germline V gene. V was clipped by 0 bases and J by 2 bases, with 8 bases between them. The CDR3 bases are TGCGCCAGCAGCTTGGGCGACTGGCAAGAGACCCAGTACTTC. Amino acid sequence: CASSLGDWQETQYF.